The TCR beta chain under discussion was sequenced for a study of cytomegalovirus exposure and HLA in healthy donors. Study-level points and caveats: When a later analysis compared HLA-associated TCR beta chains with equally common others, the HLA-associated chains turned out to be more clonally expanded and to have lower generation probabilities.

Points on this clone: What it binds is not known.

The PCR ran on 60 Vbeta and 13 Jbeta primers. Method: immunoSEQ multiplex PCR; TCRdb's copy keeps in-frame clones and lacks some. The sample holds roughly 72,000 clones. With 1 base removed from V and 4 bases from J, the gap between germline ends came to 14 bases. This CDR3 contains 16 residues. Germline CDR1 reads MNHNS; CDR2 reads SASEGT. Input material: PBMCs. The chain combines TRBV6-1 with TRBJ1-3; no reliable D call. This sequence originates from a man younger than 35 in good health and CMV-seropositive. CDR3 bases: TGTGCCAGCAGTGAAGTACCGGGGTCTGCCGGAAACACCATATATTTT. As protein: CASSEVPGSAGNTIYF.